The clone carrying this T cell receptor (beta chain) was seen once. Its antigen is undetermined. With 3 bases removed from V and 3 bases from J, the gap between germline ends came to 15 bases. There are 15 residues in the CDR3. The germline V gene has CDR1 GTSNPN and CDR2 SVGIG (reference sequence). Regarding time point: recipient sample about 28 days before transplant, after cytoreduction. Blood collection times were about day -28 and days 30, 100, 180 posttransplant. This specimen belongs to a study of T cell clonotyping in hematopoietic cell transplantation. Across the study: Recipients' pretransplant samples followed cytoreduction. Study-wide results and caveats: Broader posttransplant TCR repertoire diversity was predicted by graft donor and pretransplant recipient Inverse Simpson Index values. After transplant, recipient diversity fell while pathologically expanded clonotypes grew through day 180.

Generated by immunoSEQ multiplex PCR, the TCRdb table keeps only in-frame clones and is missing some. The data hold about 41,000 clones, with 85% observed a single time. This sequence was found in a man in his sixties with acute myeloid leukemia. Some clones in this sample may be carry-over from other donors' samples. The starting material was peripheral blood mononuclear cells, obtained before stem cell transplant. The V and J genes are TRBV30 and TRBJ1-5; no definite D call. CDR3 amino acids: CAWRDKGAPNQPQHF. The CDR3 region has the DNA TGTGCCTGGAGAGATAAGGGCGCACCCAATCAGCCCCAGCATTTT.